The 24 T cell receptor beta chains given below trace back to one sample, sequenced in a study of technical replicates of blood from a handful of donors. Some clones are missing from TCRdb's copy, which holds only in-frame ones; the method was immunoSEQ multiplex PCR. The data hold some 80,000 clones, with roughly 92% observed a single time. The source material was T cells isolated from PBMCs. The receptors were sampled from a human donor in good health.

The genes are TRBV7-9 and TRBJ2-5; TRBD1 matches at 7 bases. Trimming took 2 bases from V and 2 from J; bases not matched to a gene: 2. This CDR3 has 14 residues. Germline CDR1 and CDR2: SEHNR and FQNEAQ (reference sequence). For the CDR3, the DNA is TGTGCCAGCAGCTTAACGGGACAGCAAGAGACCCAGTACTTC. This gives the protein CASSLTGQQETQYF. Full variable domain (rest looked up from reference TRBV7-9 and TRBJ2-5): DTGVSQNPRHKITKRGQNVTFRCDPISEHNRLYWYRQTLGQGPEFLTYFQNEAQLEKSRLLSDRFSAERPKGSFSTLEIQRTEQGDSAMYLCASSLTGQQETQYFGPGTRLLVL.

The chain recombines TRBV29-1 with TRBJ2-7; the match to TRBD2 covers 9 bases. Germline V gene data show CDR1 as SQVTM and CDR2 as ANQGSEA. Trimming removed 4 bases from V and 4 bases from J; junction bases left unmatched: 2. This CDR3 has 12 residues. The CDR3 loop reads CSVGREGYEQYF. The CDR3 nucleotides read TGCAGCGTTGGGCGGGAGGGGTACGAGCAGTACTTC.

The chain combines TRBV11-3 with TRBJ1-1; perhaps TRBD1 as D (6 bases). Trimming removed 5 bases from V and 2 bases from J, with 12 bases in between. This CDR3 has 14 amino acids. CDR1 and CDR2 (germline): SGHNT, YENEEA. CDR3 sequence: CASSATGTNTEAFF. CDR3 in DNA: TGTGCCAGCAGCGCGACAGGCACTAACACTGAAGCTTTCTTT.

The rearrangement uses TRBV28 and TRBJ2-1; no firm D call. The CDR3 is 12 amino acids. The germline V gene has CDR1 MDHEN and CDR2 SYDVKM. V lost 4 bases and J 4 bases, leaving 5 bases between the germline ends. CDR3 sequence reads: CASSSTYNEQFF. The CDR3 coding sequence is TGTGCCAGCAGTTCAACATACAATGAGCAGTTCTTC.

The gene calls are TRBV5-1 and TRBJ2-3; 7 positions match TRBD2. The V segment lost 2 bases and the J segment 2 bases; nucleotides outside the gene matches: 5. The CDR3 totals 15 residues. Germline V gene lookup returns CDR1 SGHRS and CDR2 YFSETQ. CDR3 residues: CASSFAGLNTDTQYF. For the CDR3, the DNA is TGCGCCAGCAGCTTTGCGGGACTAAACACAGATACGCAGTATTTT. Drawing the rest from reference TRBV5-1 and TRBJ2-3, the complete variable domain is KAGVTQTPRYLIKTRGQQVTLSCSPISGHRSVSWYQQTPGQGLQFLFEYFSETQRNKGNFPGRFSGRQFSNSRSEMNVSTLELGDSALYLCASSFAGLNTDTQYFGPGTRLTVL.

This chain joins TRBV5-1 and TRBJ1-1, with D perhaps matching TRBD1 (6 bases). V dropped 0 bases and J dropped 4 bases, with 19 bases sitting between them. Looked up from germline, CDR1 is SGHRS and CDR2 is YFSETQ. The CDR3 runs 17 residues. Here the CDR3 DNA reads TGCGCCAGCAGCTTGGCGGGGGGTTATAGGGGGGGCACTGAAGCTTTCTTT. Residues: CASSLAGGYRGGTEAFF.

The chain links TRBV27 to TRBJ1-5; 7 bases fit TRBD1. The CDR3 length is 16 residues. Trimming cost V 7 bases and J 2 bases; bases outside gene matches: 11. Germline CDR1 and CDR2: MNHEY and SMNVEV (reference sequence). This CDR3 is CASTEYRGAGNQPQHF. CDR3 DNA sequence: TGTGCCAGCACCGAATACAGGGGCGCAGGCAATCAGCCCCAGCATTTT.

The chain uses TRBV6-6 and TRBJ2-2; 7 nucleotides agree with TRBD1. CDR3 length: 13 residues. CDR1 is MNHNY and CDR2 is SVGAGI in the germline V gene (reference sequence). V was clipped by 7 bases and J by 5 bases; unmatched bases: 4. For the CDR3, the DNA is TGTGCCAGCAACAGGGGTCAAACCGGGGAGCTGTTTTTT. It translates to CASNRGQTGELFF.

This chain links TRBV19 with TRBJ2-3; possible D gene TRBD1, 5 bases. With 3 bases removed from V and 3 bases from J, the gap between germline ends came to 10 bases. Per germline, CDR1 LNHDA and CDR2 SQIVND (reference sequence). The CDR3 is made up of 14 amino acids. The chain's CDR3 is CASSIQGSTDTQYF. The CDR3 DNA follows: TGTGCCAGTAGTATTCAGGGTTCGACAGATACGCAGTATTTT.

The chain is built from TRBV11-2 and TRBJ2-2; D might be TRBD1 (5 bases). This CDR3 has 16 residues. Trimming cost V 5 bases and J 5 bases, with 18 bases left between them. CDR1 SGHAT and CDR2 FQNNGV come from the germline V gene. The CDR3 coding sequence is TGTGCCAGCAGCCCCATAACCGGCAGGGTGACCGGGGAGCTGTTTTTT. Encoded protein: CASSPITGRVTGELFF.

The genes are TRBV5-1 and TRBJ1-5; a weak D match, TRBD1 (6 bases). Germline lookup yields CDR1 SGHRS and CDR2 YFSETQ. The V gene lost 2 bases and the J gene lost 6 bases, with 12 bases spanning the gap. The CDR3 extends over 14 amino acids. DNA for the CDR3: TGCGCCAGCAGCTTAACAGGGCCGGGTCAGCCCCAGCATTTT. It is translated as CASSLTGPGQPQHF. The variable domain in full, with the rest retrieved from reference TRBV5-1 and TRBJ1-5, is KAGVTQTPRYLIKTRGQQVTLSCSPISGHRSVSWYQQTPGQGLQFLFEYFSETQRNKGNFPGRFSGRQFSNSRSEMNVSTLELGDSALYLCASSLTGPGQPQHFGDGTRLSIL.

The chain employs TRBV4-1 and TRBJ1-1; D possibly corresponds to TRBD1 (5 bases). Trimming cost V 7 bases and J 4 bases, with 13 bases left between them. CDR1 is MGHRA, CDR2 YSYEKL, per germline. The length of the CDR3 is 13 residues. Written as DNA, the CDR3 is TGCGCCAGCACCACAGGTGACGGCACTGAAGCTTTCTTT. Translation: CASTTGDGTEAFF.

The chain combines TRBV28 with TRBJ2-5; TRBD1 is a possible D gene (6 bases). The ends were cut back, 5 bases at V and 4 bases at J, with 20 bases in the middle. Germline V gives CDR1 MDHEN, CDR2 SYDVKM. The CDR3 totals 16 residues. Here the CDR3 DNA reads TGTGCCAGCAGTCAAGGGGGTTTGGTCTTTCGAGAGACCCAGTACTTC. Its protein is CASSQGGLVFRETQYF.

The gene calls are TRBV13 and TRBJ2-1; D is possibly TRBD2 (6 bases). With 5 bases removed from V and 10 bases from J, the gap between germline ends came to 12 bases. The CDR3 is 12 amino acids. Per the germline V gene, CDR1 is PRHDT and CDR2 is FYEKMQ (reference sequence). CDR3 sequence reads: CASSELAREQFF. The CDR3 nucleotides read TGTGCCAGCAGCGAACTAGCACGCGAGCAGTTCTTC.

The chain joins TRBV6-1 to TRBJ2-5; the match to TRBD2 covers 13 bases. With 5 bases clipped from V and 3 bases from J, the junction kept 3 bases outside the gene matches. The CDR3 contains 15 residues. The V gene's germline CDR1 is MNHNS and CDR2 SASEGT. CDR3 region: CASSRLAGGEETQYF. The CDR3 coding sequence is TGTGCCAGCAGTAGACTAGCGGGAGGTGAAGAGACCCAGTACTTC.

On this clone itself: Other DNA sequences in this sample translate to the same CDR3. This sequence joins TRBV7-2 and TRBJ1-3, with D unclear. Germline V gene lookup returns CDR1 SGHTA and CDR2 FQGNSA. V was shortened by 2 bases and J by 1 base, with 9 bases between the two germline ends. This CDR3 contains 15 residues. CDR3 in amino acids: CASSLSRGSGNTIYF. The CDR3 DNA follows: TGTGCCAGCAGCTTATCTCGAGGTTCTGGAAACACCATATATTTT.

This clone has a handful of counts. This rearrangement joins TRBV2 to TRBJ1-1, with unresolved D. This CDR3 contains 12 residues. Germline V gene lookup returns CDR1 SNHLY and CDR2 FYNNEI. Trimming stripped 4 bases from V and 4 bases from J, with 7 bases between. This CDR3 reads CASSVETTEAFF. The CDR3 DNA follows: TGTGCCAGCAGTGTAGAAACCACTGAAGCTTTCTTT.

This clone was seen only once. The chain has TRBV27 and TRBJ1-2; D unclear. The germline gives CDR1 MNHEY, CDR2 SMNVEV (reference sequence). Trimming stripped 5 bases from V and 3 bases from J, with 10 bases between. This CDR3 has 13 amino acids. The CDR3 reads CASSTLPDYGYTF. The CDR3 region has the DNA TGTGCCAGCAGTACCCTCCCGGACTATGGCTACACCTTC.

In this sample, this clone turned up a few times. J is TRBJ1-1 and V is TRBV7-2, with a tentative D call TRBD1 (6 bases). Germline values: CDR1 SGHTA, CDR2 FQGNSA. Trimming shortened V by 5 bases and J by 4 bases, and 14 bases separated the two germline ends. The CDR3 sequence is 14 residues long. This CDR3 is CASSLQGVATEAFF. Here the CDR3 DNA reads TGTGCCAGCAGCCTACAGGGTGTGGCCACTGAAGCTTTCTTT. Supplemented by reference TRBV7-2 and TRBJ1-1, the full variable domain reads GAGVSQSPSNKVTEKGKDVELRCDPISGHTALYWYRQSLGQGLEFLIYFQGNSAPDKSGLPSDRFSAERTGGSVSTLTIQRTQQEDSAVYLCASSLQGVATEAFFGQGTRLTVV.

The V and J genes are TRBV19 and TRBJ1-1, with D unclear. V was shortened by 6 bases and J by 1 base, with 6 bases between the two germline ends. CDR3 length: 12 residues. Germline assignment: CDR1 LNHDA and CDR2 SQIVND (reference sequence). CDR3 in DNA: TGTGCCAGTAGGCACAGGAACACTGAAGCTTTCTTT. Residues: CASRHRNTEAFF.

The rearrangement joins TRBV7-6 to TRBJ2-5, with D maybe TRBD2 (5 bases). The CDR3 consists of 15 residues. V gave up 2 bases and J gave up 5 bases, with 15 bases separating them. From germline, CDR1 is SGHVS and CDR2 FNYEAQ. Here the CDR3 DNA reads TGTGCCAGCAGCTTAAACACGGGGAGATCGGAGACCCAGTACTTC. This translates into CASSLNTGRSETQYF. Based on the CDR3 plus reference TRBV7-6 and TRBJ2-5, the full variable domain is GAGVSQSPRYKVTKRGQDVALRCDPISGHVSLYWYRQALGQGPEFLTYFNYEAQQDKSGLPNDRFSAERPEGSISTLTIQRTEQRDSAMYRCASSLNTGRSETQYFGPGTRLLVL.

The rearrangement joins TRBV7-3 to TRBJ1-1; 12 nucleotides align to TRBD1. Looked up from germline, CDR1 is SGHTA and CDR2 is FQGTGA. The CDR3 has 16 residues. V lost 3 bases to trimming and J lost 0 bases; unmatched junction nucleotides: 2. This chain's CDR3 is CASSLGQGALNTEAFF. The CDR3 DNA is TGTGCCAGCAGCTTGGGACAGGGGGCTCTGAACACTGAAGCTTTCTTT.

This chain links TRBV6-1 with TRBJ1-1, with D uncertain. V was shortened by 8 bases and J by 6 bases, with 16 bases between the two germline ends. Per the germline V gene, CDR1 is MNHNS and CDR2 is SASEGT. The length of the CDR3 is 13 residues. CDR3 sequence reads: CASSVGGVPEAFF. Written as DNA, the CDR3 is TGTGCCAGCTCGGTAGGCGGGGTCCCTGAAGCTTTCTTT.

The CDR3 coding sequence is TGTGCCAGCAGCTTTACCAGGTTTGAAGCTAACTATGGCTACACCTTC. Its protein is CASSFTRFEANYGYTF. V and J are TRBV11-2 and TRBJ1-2, with D unclear. This CDR3 region has 16 residues. V was pared by 3 bases and J by 0 bases, with 14 bases between. Germline V gives CDR1 SGHAT, CDR2 FQNNGV.